This is a list of T cell receptor beta chains from one sample in a study of cytomegalovirus exposure and HLA in healthy donors. Repertoires were generated with immunoSEQ multiplex PCR, while TCRdb's copy carries only in-frame clones and drops some. In the table there are around 250,000 clones, nearly 90% of which are singletons. Sample: PBMCs. Source of these receptors: a woman between 18 and 30 years old in good health and CMV-seronegative. The CDR3 runs from the conserved cysteine through the conserved F or W. The order of the fields is clone size, V gene, J gene, D gene, CDR3 DNA, CDR3 protein. D genes are given only for firm matches. The listing skips clone size in some rows; elsewhere it reads once, few, many or a size class.

abundance: -
v_gene: TRBV15
j_gene: TRBJ1-5
d_gene: -
CDR3nt: TGTGCCACCAGCAGAGATCTGACGGTCCTCGGGAATAGCAATCAGCCCCAGCATTTT
CDR3aa: CATSRDLTVLGNSNQPQHF

abundance: -
v_gene: TRBV11-2
j_gene: TRBJ2-3
d_gene: TRBD2
CDR3nt: TGTGCCAGCAGCCTAGTCCTAGCGGGGGGCACAGATACGCAGTATTTT
CDR3aa: CASSLVLAGGTDTQYF

abundance: -
v_gene: TRBV28
j_gene: TRBJ1-6
d_gene: TRBD1
CDR3nt: TGTGCCAGCAGCTACAGGGGGTCACCCCTCCACTTT
CDR3aa: CASSYRGSPLHF

abundance: -
v_gene: TRBV27
j_gene: TRBJ1-3
d_gene: -
CDR3nt: TGTGCGACTTCGGATGGAAACACCATATATTTT
CDR3aa: CATSDGNTIYF

abundance: -
v_gene: TRBV18
j_gene: TRBJ1-4
d_gene: -
CDR3nt: TGTGCCAGCTCACCAATTACGGGAATTGAAAAACTGTTTTTT
CDR3aa: CASSPITGIEKLFF

abundance: few
v_gene: TRBV27
j_gene: TRBJ1-1
d_gene: -
CDR3nt: TGTGCCAGCACGGAGGGCTCTGAAGCTTTCTTT
CDR3aa: CASTEGSEAFF

abundance: once
v_gene: TRBV6-6
j_gene: TRBJ2-3
d_gene: TRBD1
CDR3nt: TGTGCCAGTCTGGGCCAGGGGGTACCTAACACAGATACGCAGTATTTT
CDR3aa: CASLGQGVPNTDTQYF

abundance: -
v_gene: TRBV20-1
j_gene: TRBJ2-7
d_gene: -
CDR3nt: TGCAGCGCCAGCACGCGGTACGAGCAGTACTTC
CDR3aa: CSASTRYEQYF

abundance: -
v_gene: TRBV7-8
j_gene: TRBJ2-3
d_gene: TRBD1
CDR3nt: TGTGCCAGCGACTCAGGGGGACGGGGTTGGGCAGATACGCAGTATTTT
CDR3aa: CASDSGGRGWADTQYF

abundance: -
v_gene: TRBV28
j_gene: TRBJ2-1
d_gene: -
CDR3nt: TGTGCCAGCAGTCTATTAAATATTCGGGACTCCACGAACAATGAGCAGTTCTTC
CDR3aa: CASSLLNIRDSTNNEQFF

abundance: -
v_gene: TRBV27
j_gene: TRBJ2-1
d_gene: -
CDR3nt: TGTGCCAGTCGCGGAGGCTACAATGAGCAGTTCTTC
CDR3aa: CASRGGYNEQFF

abundance: once
v_gene: TRBV2
j_gene: TRBJ2-1
d_gene: -
CDR3nt: TGTGCCAGCAGTGGAAGCCCCACTGGGTCAGGTGAGCAGTTCTTC
CDR3aa: CASSGSPTGSGEQFF

abundance: -
v_gene: TRBV10-1
j_gene: TRBJ2-2
d_gene: TRBD1
CDR3nt: TGCGCCAGCAGTGCGGGACAGGGAGCTTCCACCGGGGAGCTGTTTTTT
CDR3aa: CASSAGQGASTGELFF

abundance: -
v_gene: TRBV7-2
j_gene: TRBJ1-2
d_gene: -
CDR3nt: TGTGCCAGCAGCTTAAAAACCCGACAGGAAGGCTACACCTTC
CDR3aa: CASSLKTRQEGYTF

abundance: -
v_gene: TRBV7-9
j_gene: TRBJ1-4
d_gene: -
CDR3nt: TGTGCCAGCAGCCAGGGAGGTCTCGGGGAAAAACTGTTTTTT
CDR3aa: CASSQGGLGEKLFF

abundance: -
v_gene: TRBV19
j_gene: TRBJ1-2
d_gene: -
CDR3nt: TGTGCCAGTATCACTAAAACTAACTATGGCTACACCTTC
CDR3aa: CASITKTNYGYTF

abundance: -
v_gene: TRBV5-6
j_gene: TRBJ1-6
d_gene: -
CDR3nt: TGTGCCAGCAGCTTGGTAAGGGGATCCTATAATTCACCCCTCCACTTT
CDR3aa: CASSLVRGSYNSPLHF

abundance: -
v_gene: TRBV5-1
j_gene: TRBJ1-2
d_gene: TRBD1
CDR3nt: TGCGCCAGCAGCTTGGAAGGGGGCTGGGGCTACACCTTC
CDR3aa: CASSLEGGWGYTF

abundance: -
v_gene: TRBV4-1
j_gene: TRBJ2-3
d_gene: -
CDR3nt: TGCGCCAGCAGCCAAGATTTACGGGGGGCATTTAGCACAGATACGCAGTATTTT
CDR3aa: CASSQDLRGAFSTDTQYF

abundance: -
v_gene: TRBV7-9
j_gene: TRBJ1-4
d_gene: -
CDR3nt: TGTGCCAGCCGTGGGTCGGGGGGACAATTCGATTCCTGGGAAAAACTGTTTTTT
CDR3aa: CASRGSGGQFDSWEKLFF

abundance: once
v_gene: TRBV4-3
j_gene: TRBJ2-7
d_gene: TRBD1
CDR3nt: TGCGCCAGCAGCCAGGGGACAGGGAGGTACGAGCAGTACTTC
CDR3aa: CASSQGTGRYEQYF

abundance: -
v_gene: TRBV5-1
j_gene: TRBJ1-4
d_gene: -
CDR3nt: TGCGCCAGTTCTCCAGGGGAAATTAATGAAAAACTGTTTTTT
CDR3aa: CASSPGEINEKLFF

abundance: few
v_gene: TRBV28
j_gene: TRBJ1-2
d_gene: -
CDR3nt: TGTGCCAGCAGTCTTGAGGTGGTTGGCTACACCTTC
CDR3aa: CASSLEVVGYTF

abundance: few
v_gene: TRBV5-4
j_gene: TRBJ1-2
d_gene: TRBD1
CDR3nt: TGTGCCAGCAGCTCCCCCTCAGGGGGCGATGGCTACACCTTC
CDR3aa: CASSSPSGGDGYTF

abundance: -
v_gene: TRBV10-2
j_gene: TRBJ2-3
d_gene: -
CDR3nt: TGCGCCAGCAGCCCCGTGAGATTTGATACGCAGTATTTT
CDR3aa: CASSPVRFDTQYF

abundance: -
v_gene: TRBV10-3
j_gene: TRBJ1-1
d_gene: TRBD1
CDR3nt: TGTGCCATCAGTGAGAGAGACCGGGACAGGGGGCTTAGGGGCACTGAAGCTTTCTTT
CDR3aa: CAISERDRDRGLRGTEAFF

abundance: -
v_gene: TRBV6-6
j_gene: TRBJ1-2
d_gene: -
CDR3nt: TGTGCCAGCAGTTACGAGTTGAATGGCTACACCTTC
CDR3aa: CASSYELNGYTF

abundance: -
v_gene: TRBV5-4
j_gene: TRBJ1-1
d_gene: -
CDR3nt: TGTGCCAGCACCCCAAGGGGCAGGGACACTGAAGCTTTCTTT
CDR3aa: CASTPRGRDTEAFF

abundance: -
v_gene: TRBV6-1
j_gene: TRBJ2-7
d_gene: -
CDR3nt: TGTGCCAGCAGTGTTTCGTGGTGGGGGACTTCTAGCTCCTACGAGCAGTACTTC
CDR3aa: CASSVSWWGTSSSYEQYF

abundance: -
v_gene: TRBV5-1
j_gene: TRBJ1-4
d_gene: TRBD1
CDR3nt: TGCGCCAGCAGCTTCGGACAGGGGAATGAAAAACTGTTTTTT
CDR3aa: CASSFGQGNEKLFF

abundance: -
v_gene: TRBV4-1
j_gene: TRBJ1-6
d_gene: -
CDR3nt: TGCGCCAGCAGCCCCTTGAATTCACCCCTCCACTTT
CDR3aa: CASSPLNSPLHF

abundance: -
v_gene: TRBV7-2
j_gene: TRBJ1-2
d_gene: -
CDR3nt: TGTGCCAGCAGCTTAGTTGGGCAGGGAGGAGGCTACACCTTC
CDR3aa: CASSLVGQGGGYTF

abundance: -
v_gene: TRBV28
j_gene: TRBJ2-3
d_gene: TRBD2
CDR3nt: TGTGCCAGCAGTAAGTCTTCGCGGGGGGACACAGATACGCAGTATTTT
CDR3aa: CASSKSSRGDTDTQYF

abundance: once
v_gene: TRBV6-5
j_gene: TRBJ1-6
d_gene: TRBD1
CDR3nt: TGTGCCAGCAGTTACTCGTGGCAGGGGGACTCTCATAACCTCCACTTT
CDR3aa: CASSYSWQGDSHNLHF